This TCR beta chain emerged from a study of OX40 agonist ivuxolimab in advanced cancers. Baseline was the first blood sampling point, followed by cycle 4 day 1 and cycle 7 day 1. Comment on this clone: Its specificity is unknown.

Here immunoSEQ multiplex PCR was the method, and the copy in TCRdb shows in-frame clones only, minus some. The sample has fewer than 85,000 clones, approximately 91% seen once. Trimming shortened V by 6 bases and J by 5 bases, and 10 bases separated the two germline ends. The germline V gene has CDR1 MNHEY and CDR2 SVGAGI. This CDR3 spans 13 amino acids. Broader study findings: Some patients who did not respond also had low normalized T-cell clonal expansion. CD4+ and CD8+ blood T cells expanded clonally by week 6 at 0.1 to 3.0 mg/kg.

The sample in question was CD4+ or CD8+ T cells sorted from blood, obtained in a trial of the OX40 agonist ivuxolimab. V usage is TRBV6-5 and J usage is TRBJ2-2; D not certain. The TCR originated in an adult with an advanced solid tumor such as melanoma, head and neck, liver or kidney cancer. The CDR3 spells CASRVTGTGELFF. In nucleotides, the CDR3 is TGTGCCAGCAGGGTCACTGGAACCGGGGAGCTGTTTTTT.